The entry below gives a single T cell receptor (beta chain) sequence along with its context. The antigen remains undetermined. This entry comes from a study of T-cell memory formation after mild COVID-19. Study-wide points: CD4+ contracting clones lay mainly in CM and EM, CD8+ ones in EMRA. Contracting clones from day 15 to 85 had balanced CD4/CD8; later expanders favoured CD4+. SARS-CoV-2 specificity of second-wave clones peaking day 37 was unconfirmed.

The CDR3 sequence is 17 residues long. The V segment lost 3 bases and the J segment 5 bases; nucleotides outside the gene matches: 15. Germline CDR1 reads SQVTM; CDR2 reads ANQGSEA. Constant-segment primers served in 5'RACE that generated TCR alpha and TCR beta cDNA libraries bearing sample barcodes and UMIs. TCRdb called the 5' RACE reads again in MiXCR, with one record for every CDR3 protein. The sample has about 560,000 distinct CDR3 sequences; roughly 17% are singletons. Material: PBMCs or a T cell subset sorted from them (not recorded which). V usage is TRBV29-1 and J usage is TRBJ2-3; 9 nucleotides align to TRBD1. The sequence derives from an adult woman who had mild COVID-19 (a few samples of this study predate the infection). Cell type and time point are not known. CDR3 DNA: TGCAGCGTTGATATTGTACCGGGACAGGGAGTCAAAGATACGCAGTATTTT. Residues: CSVDIVPGQGVKDTQYF.